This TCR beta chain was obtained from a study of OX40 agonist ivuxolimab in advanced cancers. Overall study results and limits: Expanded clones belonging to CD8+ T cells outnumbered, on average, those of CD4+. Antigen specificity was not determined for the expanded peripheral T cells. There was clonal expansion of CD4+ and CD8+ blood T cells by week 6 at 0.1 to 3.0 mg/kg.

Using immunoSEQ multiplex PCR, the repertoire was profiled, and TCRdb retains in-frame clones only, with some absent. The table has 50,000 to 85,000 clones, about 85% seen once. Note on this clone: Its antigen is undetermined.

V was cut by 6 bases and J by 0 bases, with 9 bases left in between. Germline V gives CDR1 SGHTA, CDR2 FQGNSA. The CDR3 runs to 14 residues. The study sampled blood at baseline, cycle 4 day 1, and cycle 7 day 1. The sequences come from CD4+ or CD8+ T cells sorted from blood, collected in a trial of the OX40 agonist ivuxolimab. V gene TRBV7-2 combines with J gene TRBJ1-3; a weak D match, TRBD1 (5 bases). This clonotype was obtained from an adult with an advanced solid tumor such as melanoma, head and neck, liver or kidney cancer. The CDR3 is CASRQAGSGNTIYF. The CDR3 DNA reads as TGTGCCAGCAGACAGGCCGGCTCTGGAAACACCATATATTTT.